This paragraph reports one TCR beta chain. A read error may be the cause here, since a much bigger clone is one base away. TCRdb redid the calling of the RT-PCR reads with MiXCR, one entry per CDR3 protein. Of hundreds of thousands of distinct CDR3 sequences in the sample, 12% to 15% were seen once. This CDR3 spans 15 amino acids. CDR1 is DFQATT, CDR2 SNEGSKA, per germline (reference sequence). The receptor was isolated from a female donor in good health, serving as a healthy control. The gene calls are TRBV20-1 and TRBJ2-3; 12 nucleotides align to TRBD2. The sequenced material came from memory CD4+ T cells from blood. The chain's CDR3 is CGARGTSGYTDTQYF. The CDR3 DNA is TGCGGTGCTAGGGGGACTAGCGGGTACACAGATACGCAGTATTTT.